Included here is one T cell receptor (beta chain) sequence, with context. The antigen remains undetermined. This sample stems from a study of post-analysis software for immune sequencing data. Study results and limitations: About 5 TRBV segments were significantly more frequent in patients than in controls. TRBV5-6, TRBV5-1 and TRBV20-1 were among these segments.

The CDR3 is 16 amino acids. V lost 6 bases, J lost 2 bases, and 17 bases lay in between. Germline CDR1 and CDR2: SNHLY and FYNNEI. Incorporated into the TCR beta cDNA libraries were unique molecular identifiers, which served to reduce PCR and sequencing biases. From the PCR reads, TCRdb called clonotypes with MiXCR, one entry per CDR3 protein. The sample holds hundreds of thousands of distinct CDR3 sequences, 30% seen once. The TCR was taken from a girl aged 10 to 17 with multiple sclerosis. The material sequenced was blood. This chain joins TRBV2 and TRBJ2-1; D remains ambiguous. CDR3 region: CASRARTSGTYNEQFF. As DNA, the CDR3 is TGTGCCAGCAGGGCCAGGACGTCCGGAACCTACAATGAGCAGTTCTTC.